The present TCR beta chain was sequenced within a study of blood T cells in healthy people across ages (dated by TCRdb to between 2014 and 2017). Notes on the research overall: In model experiments, template switching captured roughly one uniquely barcoded TCR beta cDNA molecule for every two T cells. Age-related changes in TCR beta repertoire diversity were measured in the study by deep sequencing normalized with unique cDNA molecular identifiers. The donors were split into four age groups: young (average around 16 years), middle-aged (over 35), aged (approximately 60) and long-lived (approximately 80). To avoid experimental bias, donors of different ages were distributed randomly across sequencing lanes. Using the same blood draw, the study looked at two additional independent replicas of 1 million unique cDNA reads for two donors, one aged 18 to 30 and the other aged 80 or older. Summary of the overall study and its limitations: Total diversity estimates from one million sequenced T cells were considered lower bounds and underestimates. As age increased, observed TCR beta diversity per million T cells dropped in a roughly linear way, and a significant reduction was already evident by age roughly 40. Because the CMV infection status of the donors was unknown, age-related changes in expanded clonotypes may potentially have been confounded. Because profiling used bulk unsorted PBMCs, naive and antigen-experienced compartments could not be compared conclusively. Compared with the aged group, more naive CD4+ T cells, fewer expanded clones and increased TCR diversity were shown by the long-lived group, suggesting age selection. Observed TCR beta diversity correlated strongly with the percentage of naive T cells measured by flow cytometry.

The library was generated by 5' RACE. The instrument was an Illumina HiSeq 2500. A second PCR of roughly 7 to 11 cycles was performed with a sample-barcoded 5' primer and a J-beta primer mix. A unique molecular identifier was introduced onto each TCR beta cDNA molecule by a template-switch 5' adaptor carrying 12 random nucleotides. Each sample yielded at least 3 million CDR3-containing paired-end reads. First-strand cDNA synthesis was performed from all RNA using the Mint cDNA synthesis kit, with priming by a TRBC-specific oligonucleotide. Following uracil-DNA glycosylase treatment, a first 18-cycle PCR with universal primers M1SS and BC2_uni_R was performed on all cDNA. In the source study's methods: For normalization, 1 million high-quality reads were randomly selected from each sample, with every read carrying a distinct molecular identifier. Reads sharing molecular identifiers were discarded rather than binned into consensus sequences. MiTCR, set to a Q25 quality threshold and the strictest error-elimination algorithm, was used for CDR3 identification, clonotype clustering and error correction. A nonparametric unseen species model using Euler transformation provided a lower-bound estimate of total TCR beta diversity. The public reads were run again by TCRdb, first through fastp at Q25 and then through MiXCR, and only productive beta chains were kept. Each CDR3 protein gets just one entry, which takes the most common genes and DNA from the rows behind it. TCRdb's processing, not the authors' own work, is the source of the V and J calls. The sample records approximately 1,000,000 distinct CDR3 sequences, under 55% of which are singletons. The ten largest clones take up 15% to 20% of the sample.

The CDR3 measures 18 amino acids from cysteine to phenylalanine. Kept here is only the CDR3 DNA, which spans 54 bases and is read in frame from base 1. Trimming takes 3 bases off V and 0 bases off J; junction bases not matched to a gene: 11. Donors were roughly 40 systemically healthy Caucasian individuals from Russia aged about 6 to 100 years. Approximately 9 milliliters of peripheral blood were collected from each donor into EDTA-treated Vacutainer tubes. PBMCs were isolated by Ficoll-Paque density-gradient centrifugation, with at least 6.5 million obtained per sample. Trizol reagent was used to extract total RNA from PBMCs, with at least 6 micrograms per sample. For every donor, flow cytometry on a PBMC aliquot measured the percentage of naive CD45RAhigh/CD27high T cells. Of note for this clonotype: Its specific antigen is unknown. One base away there is no much larger clone; base qualities are not given.

The receptor was isolated from a woman in her sixties or seventies in good health. Rearrangement joined TRBV12-3 or TRBV12-4 to TRBJ1-5, and 7 junctional nucleotides match TRBD1. Sample: blood. The sequenced DNA is TGTGCCAGCAGTTTTAGGACAGGAGCCGTCTATAGCAATCAGCCCCAGCATTTT. It codes for CASSFRTGAVYSNQPQHF.